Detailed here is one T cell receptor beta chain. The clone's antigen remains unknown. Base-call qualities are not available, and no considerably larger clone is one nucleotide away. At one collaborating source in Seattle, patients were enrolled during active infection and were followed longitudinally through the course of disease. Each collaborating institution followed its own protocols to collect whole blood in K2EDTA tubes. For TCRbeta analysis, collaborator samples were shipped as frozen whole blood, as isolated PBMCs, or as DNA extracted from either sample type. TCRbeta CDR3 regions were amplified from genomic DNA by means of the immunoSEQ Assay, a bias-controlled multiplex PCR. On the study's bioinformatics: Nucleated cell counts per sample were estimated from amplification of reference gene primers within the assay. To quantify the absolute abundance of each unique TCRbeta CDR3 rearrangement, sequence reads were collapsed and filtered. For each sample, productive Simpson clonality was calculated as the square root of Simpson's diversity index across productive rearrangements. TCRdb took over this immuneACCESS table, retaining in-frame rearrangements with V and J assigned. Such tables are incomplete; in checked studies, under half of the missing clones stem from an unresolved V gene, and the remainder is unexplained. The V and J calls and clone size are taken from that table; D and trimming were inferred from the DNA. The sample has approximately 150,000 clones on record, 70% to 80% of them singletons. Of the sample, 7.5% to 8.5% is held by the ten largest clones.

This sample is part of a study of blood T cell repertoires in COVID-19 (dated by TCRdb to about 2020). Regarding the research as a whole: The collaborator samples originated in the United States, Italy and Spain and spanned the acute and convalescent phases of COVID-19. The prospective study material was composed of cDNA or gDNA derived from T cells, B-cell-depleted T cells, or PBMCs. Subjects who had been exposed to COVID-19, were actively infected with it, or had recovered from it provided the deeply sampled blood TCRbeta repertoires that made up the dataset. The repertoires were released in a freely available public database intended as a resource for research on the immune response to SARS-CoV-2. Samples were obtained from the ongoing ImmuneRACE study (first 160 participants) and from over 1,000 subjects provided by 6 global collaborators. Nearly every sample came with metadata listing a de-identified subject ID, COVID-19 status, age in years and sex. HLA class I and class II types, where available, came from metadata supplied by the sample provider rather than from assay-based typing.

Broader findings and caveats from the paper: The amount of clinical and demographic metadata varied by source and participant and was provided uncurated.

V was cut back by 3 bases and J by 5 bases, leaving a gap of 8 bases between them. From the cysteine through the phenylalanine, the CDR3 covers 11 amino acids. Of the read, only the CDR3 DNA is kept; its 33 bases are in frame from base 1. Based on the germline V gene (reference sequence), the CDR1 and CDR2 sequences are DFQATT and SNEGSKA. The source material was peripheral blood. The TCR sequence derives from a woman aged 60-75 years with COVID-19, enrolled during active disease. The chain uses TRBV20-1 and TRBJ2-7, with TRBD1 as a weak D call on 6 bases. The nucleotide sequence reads TGCAGTGCTAGTGGGGGCGACGAGCAGTACTTC. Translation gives CSASGGDEQYF.